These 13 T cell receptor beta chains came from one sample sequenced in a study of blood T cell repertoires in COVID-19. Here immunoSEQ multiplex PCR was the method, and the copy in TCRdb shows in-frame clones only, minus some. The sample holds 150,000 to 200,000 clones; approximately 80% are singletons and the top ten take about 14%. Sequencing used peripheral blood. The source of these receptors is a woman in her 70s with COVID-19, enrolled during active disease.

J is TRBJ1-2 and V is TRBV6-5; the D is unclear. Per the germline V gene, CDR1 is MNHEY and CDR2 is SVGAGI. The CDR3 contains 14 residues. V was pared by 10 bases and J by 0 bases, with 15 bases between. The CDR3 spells CATTPGFSNYGYTF. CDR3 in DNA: TGTGCCACTACCCCGGGATTTTCTAACTATGGCTACACCTTC.

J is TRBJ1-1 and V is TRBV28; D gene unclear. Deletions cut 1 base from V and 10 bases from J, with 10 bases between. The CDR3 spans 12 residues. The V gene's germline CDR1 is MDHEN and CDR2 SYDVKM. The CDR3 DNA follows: TGTGCCAGCAGTTTATTAAGTCCAGGAGCTTTCTTT. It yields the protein CASSLLSPGAFF.

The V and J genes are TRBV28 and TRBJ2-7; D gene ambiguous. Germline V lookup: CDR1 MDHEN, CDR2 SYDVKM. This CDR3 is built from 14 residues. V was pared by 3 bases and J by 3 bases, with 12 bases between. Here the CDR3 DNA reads TGTGCCAGCAGTTTGGCAGGAAACCTCTACGAGCAGTACTTC. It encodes CASSLAGNLYEQYF.

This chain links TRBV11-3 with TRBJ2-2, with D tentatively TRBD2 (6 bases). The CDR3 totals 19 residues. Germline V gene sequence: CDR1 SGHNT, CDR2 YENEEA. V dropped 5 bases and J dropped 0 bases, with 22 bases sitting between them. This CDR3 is CASSAGRGRETPNTGELFF. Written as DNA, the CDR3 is TGTGCCAGCAGCGCAGGGCGGGGCAGGGAAACCCCGAACACCGGGGAGCTGTTTTTT.

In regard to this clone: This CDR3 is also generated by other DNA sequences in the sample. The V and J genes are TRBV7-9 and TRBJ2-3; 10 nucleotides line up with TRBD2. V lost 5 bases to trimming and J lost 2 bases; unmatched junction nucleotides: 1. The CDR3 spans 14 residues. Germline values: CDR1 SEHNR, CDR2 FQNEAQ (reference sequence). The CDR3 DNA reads TGTGCCAGCAGCACTAGCGGGAACACAGATACGCAGTATTTT. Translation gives CASSTSGNTDTQYF.

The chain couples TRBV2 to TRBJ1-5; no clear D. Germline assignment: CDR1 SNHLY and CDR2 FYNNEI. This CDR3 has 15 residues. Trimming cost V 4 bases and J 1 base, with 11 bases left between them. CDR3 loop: CASSGVRVSNQPQHF. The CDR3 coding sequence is TGTGCCAGCAGTGGAGTGCGGGTGAGCAATCAGCCCCAGCATTTT.

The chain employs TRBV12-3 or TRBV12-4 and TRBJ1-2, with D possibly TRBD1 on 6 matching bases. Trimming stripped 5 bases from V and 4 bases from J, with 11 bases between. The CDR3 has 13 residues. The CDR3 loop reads CASSHGQPYGYTF. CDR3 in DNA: TGTGCCAGCAGTCACGGACAGCCCTATGGCTACACCTTC.

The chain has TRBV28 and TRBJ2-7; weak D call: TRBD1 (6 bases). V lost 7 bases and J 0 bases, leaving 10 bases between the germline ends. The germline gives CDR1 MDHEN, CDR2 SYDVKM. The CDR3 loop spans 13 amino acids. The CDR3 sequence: CASNDRSSYEQYV. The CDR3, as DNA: TGTGCCAGCAACGACAGGAGCTCCTACGAGCAGTACGTC.

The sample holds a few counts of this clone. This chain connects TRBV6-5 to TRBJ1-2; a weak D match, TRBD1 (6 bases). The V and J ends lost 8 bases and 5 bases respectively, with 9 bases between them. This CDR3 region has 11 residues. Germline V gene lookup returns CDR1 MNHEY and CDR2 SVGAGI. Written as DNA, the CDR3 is TGTGCCAGCGTACAGGGATATGGCTACACCTTC. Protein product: CASVQGYGYTF.

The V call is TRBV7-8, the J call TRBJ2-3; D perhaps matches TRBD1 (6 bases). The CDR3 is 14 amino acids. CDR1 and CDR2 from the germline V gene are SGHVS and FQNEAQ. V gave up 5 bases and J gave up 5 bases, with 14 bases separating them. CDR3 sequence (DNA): TGTGCCAGCAGCCGAGGGACAACGTTAGATACGCAGTATTTT. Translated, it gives CASSRGTTLDTQYF.

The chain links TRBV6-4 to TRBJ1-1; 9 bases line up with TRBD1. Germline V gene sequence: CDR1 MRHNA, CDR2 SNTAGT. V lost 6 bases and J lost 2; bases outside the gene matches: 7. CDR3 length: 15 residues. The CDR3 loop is CASRLQGALNTEAFF. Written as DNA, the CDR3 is TGTGCCAGCAGATTACAGGGGGCCCTTAACACTGAAGCTTTCTTT.

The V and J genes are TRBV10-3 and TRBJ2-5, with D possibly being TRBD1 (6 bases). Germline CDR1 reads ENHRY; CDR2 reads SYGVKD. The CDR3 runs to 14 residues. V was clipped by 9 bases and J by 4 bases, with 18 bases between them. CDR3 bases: TGTGCCATAGCCGCAGGGGAGAGAGGAGAGACCCAGTACTTC. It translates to CAIAAGERGETQYF.

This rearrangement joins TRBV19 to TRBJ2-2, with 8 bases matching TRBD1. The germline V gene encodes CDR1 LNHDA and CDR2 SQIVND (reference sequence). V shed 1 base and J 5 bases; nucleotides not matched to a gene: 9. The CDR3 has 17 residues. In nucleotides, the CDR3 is TGTGCCAGTAGTATAGCTTTCAGGGGGCGGAGGACCGGGGAGCTGTTTTTT. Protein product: CASSIAFRGRRTGELFF.